The rows below give T cell receptor beta chains drawn from one sample of a study of T cell responses to AZD1222 COVID-19 vaccine. Here immunoSEQ multiplex PCR was the method, and the copy in TCRdb shows in-frame clones only, minus some. This sample carries some 140,000 clones, under 95% of them seen once, and the ten largest clones take over 15%. The material was peripheral blood, obtained on day 0 of AZD1222 vaccination. These receptors came from an adult in good health. Both conserved end residues are part of each CDR3. The D gene is left open where the match is weak. Some rows have no size entry. The others give once, few or many, or a class for an expanded clone.

v_call,d_call,j_call,clone_size,cdr3_nt,cdr3_aa
TRBV5-4,TRBD1,TRBJ1-2,NA,TGTGCCAGCAGCCCGGGACAGGGCTTTGGGGGGGGCTACACCTTC,CASSPGQGFGGGYTF
TRBV7-2,TRBD2,TRBJ2-7,NA,TGTGCCAGCAGCTTAGGGGGGACTAGCGGGAATAGGGAGCAGTACTTC,CASSLGGTSGNREQYF
TRBV7-3,TRBD2,TRBJ2-1,once,TGTGCCAGCAGTGCACACTTGCGGGGGGGCTACAATGAGCAGTTCTTC,CASSAHLRGGYNEQFF
TRBV29-1,NA,TRBJ1-3,NA,TGCAGCGTTGGTGGGGATCGGGCGAATGGAAACACCATATATTTT,CSVGGDRANGNTIYF
TRBV5-1,TRBD2,TRBJ2-7,NA,TGCGCCAGCAGCCTGGGGACTAGCGGACGTAACTCCTACGAGCAGTACTTC,CASSLGTSGRNSYEQYF
TRBV5-4,NA,TRBJ1-2,NA,TGTGCCAGCAGCTTGGAGGGGACCCCTAACTATGGCTACACCTTC,CASSLEGTPNYGYTF
TRBV11-2,TRBD2,TRBJ2-3,NA,TGTGCCAGCAGCCGGACTAGCGGGAGTTTCGATACGCAGTATTTT,CASSRTSGSFDTQYF
TRBV6-6,NA,TRBJ1-4,NA,TGTGCCAGCAGTTCTGAAAAACTGTTTTTT,CASSSEKLFF
TRBV11-3,NA,TRBJ1-1,once,TGTGCCAGCAGCTTAGATCCGGGGGCAGACGAAGCTTTCTTT,CASSLDPGADEAFF
TRBV11-1,NA,TRBJ1-1,NA,TGTGCCAGCAGCTTGGTTCCGTACACGAACACTGAAGCTTTCTTT,CASSLVPYTNTEAFF
TRBV9,NA,TRBJ2-4,NA,TGTGCCAGCAGCGTTAGCGGAATGACCAAAAACATTCAGTACTTC,CASSVSGMTKNIQYF
TRBV15,NA,TRBJ1-5,NA,TGTGCCACCAGCAGGGATCTTAGGGGGGCAAGCCCCCAGCATTTT,CATSRDLRGASPQHF
TRBV10-3,NA,TRBJ2-2,NA,TGTGCCATCAATCCTAGTCAGAACACCGGGGAGCTGTTTTTT,CAINPSQNTGELFF